The sequence of this T cell receptor beta chain was determined in a study of blood T cells in healthy people across ages. For the second PCR, which ran for about 7 to 11 cycles, a sample-barcoded 5' primer and a J-beta primer mix were used. TCRdb ran MiXCR on the 5' RACE reads and lists one entry per CDR3 protein. The profile shows around 820,000 distinct CDR3 sequences, approximately 25% of them singletons. This CDR3 has 14 amino acids. V dropped 5 bases and J dropped 2 bases, with 12 bases sitting between them. Germline CDR1 and CDR2: SGHTA and FQGNSA. These same records also appear under a second study, on T cells of mothers and their children.

The genes are TRBV7-2 and TRBJ2-5; possibly TRBD1 for D (5 bases). The receptor's source is a boy between 5 and 17 years old in good health. Sequencing was done on a sample of blood. The CDR3 here is CASSQGRTQETQYF. For the CDR3, the DNA is TGTGCCAGCAGCCAGGGTAGAACGCAAGAGACCCAGTACTTC.